This T cell receptor beta chain is drawn from a study of blood T cell repertoires in COVID-19. Only one count was recorded for this clone. The V segment lost 6 bases and the J segment 3 bases; nucleotides outside the gene matches: 9. The CDR3 contains 15 residues. Germline lookup yields CDR1 MNHEY and CDR2 SVGAGI. The method was immunoSEQ multiplex PCR; TCRdb's version includes in-frame clones alone and lacks a portion of them. The table includes about 230,000 clones, around 82% detected once. The chain joins TRBV6-5 to TRBJ1-2; 8 bases agree with TRBD1. The TCR originated in a man in his forties or fifties with active or convalescent COVID-19. What was sequenced was peripheral blood. CDR3 DNA sequence: TGTGCCAGCAGCCGCACCGGGACAGGAGACTATGGCTACACCTTC. Its translation is CASSRTGTGDYGYTF.